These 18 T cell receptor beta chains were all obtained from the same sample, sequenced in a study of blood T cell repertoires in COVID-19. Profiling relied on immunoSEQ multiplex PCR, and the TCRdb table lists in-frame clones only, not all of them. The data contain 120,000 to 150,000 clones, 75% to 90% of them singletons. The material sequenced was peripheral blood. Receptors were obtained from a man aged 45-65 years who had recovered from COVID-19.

CDR3 nucleotide sequence: TGTGCCAGCCGACAGTTGAGCCCTAACTATGGCTACACCTTC. Translation gives CASRQLSPNYGYTF. The gene calls are TRBV28 and TRBJ1-2, with TRBD1 as a possible D gene (5 bases). Germline-derived CDR1 and CDR2 are MDHEN and SYDVKM. This CDR3 has 14 residues. V lost 8 bases and J lost 0, with 13 bases in between.

CDR3 nucleotides: TGTGCCAGCAGCTCGCAGGTATTCCAAGAGACCCAGTACTTC. It codes for CASSSQVFQETQYF. V and J are TRBV3-1 (or the pseudogene TRBV3-2) and TRBJ2-5; D not resolved. The CDR3 sequence is 14 residues long. The germline gives CDR1 LGHDT, CDR2 YNNKEL (reference sequence). Trimming pared 5 bases from V and 1 base from J, leaving 11 bases between.

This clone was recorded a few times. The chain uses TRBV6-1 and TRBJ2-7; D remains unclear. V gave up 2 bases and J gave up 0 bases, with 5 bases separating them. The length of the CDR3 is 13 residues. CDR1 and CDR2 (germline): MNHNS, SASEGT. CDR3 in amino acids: CASSEQVSYEQYF. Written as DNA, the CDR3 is TGTGCCAGCAGTGAACAGGTCTCCTACGAGCAGTACTTC.

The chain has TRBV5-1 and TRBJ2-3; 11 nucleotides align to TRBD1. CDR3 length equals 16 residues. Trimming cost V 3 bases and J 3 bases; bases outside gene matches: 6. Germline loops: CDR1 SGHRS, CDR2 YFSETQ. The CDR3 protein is CASSWWDRGFTDTQYF. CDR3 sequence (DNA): TGCGCCAGCAGCTGGTGGGACAGGGGGTTTACAGATACGCAGTATTTT.

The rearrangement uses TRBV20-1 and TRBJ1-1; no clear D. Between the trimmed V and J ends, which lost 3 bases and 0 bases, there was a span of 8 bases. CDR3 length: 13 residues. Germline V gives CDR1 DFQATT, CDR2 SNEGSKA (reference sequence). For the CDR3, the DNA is TGCAGTGCTAGTGTGGCCATGAACACTGAAGCTTTCTTT. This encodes CSASVAMNTEAFF.

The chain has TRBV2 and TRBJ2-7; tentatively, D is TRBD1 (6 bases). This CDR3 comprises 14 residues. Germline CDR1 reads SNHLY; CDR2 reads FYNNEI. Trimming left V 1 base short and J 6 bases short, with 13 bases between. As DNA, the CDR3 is TGTGCCAGCAGTGAAGTCAGGGGTCGGGGCGAGCAGTACTTC. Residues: CASSEVRGRGEQYF.

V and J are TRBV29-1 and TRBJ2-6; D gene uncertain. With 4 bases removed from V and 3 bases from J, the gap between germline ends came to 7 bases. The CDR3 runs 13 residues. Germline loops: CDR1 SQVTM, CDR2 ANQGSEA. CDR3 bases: TGCAGCGTTGGCGGAGTTGGGGCCAACGTCCTGACTTTC. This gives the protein CSVGGVGANVLTF.

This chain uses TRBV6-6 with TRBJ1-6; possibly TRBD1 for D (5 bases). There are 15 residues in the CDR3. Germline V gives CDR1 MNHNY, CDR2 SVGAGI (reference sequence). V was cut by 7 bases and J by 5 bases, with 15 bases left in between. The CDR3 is CASIPGRRNNSPLHF. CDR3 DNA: TGTGCCAGCATTCCAGGGAGGCGGAATAATTCACCCCTCCACTTT.

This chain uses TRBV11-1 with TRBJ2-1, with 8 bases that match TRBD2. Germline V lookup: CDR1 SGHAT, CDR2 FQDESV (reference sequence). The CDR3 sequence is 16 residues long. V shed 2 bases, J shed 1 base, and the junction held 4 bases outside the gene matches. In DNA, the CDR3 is TGTGCCAGCAGCTTATCCCAGCGGGGGTCCTACAATGAGCAGTTCTTC. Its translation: CASSLSQRGSYNEQFF.

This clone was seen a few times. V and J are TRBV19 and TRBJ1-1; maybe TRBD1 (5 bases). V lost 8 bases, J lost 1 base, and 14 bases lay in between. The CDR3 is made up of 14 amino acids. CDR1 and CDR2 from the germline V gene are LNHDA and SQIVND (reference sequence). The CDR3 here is CASSYTGTNTEAFF. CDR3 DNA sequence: TGTGCCAGTTCTTATACAGGTACGAACACTGAAGCTTTCTTT.

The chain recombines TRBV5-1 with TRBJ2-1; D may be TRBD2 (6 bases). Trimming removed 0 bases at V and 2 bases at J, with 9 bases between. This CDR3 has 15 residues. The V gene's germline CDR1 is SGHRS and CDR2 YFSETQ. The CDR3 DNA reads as TGCGCCAGCAGCTTGGGCGGGGACGCCTACAATGAGCAGTTCTTC. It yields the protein CASSLGGDAYNEQFF.

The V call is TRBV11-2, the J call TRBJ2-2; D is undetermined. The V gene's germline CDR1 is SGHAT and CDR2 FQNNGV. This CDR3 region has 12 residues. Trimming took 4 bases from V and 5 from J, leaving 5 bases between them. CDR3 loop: CASSSNTGELFF. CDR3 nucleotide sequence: TGTGCCAGCAGCTCAAATACCGGGGAGCTGTTTTTT.

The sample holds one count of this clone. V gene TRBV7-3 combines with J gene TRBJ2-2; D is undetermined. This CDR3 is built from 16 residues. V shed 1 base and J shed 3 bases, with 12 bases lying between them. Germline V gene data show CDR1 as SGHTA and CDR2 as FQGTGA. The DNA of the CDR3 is TGTGCCAGCAGCTTAAACCCGACTGGATACACCGGGGAGCTGTTTTTT. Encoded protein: CASSLNPTGYTGELFF. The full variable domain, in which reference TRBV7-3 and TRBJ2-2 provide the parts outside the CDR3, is GAGVSQTPSNKVTEKGKYVELRCDPISGHTALYWYRQSLGQGPEFLIYFQGTGAADDSGLPNDRFFAVRPEGSVSTLKIQRTERGDSAVYLCASSLNPTGYTGELFFGEGSRLTVL.

The CDR3 DNA sequence: TGTGCCAGCAGTTGGTCCCTGGGGGGGGGCCCCACAGATACGCAGTATTTT. Translation gives CASSWSLGGGPTDTQYF. The V gene is TRBV28, the J gene TRBJ2-3; D may be TRBD2 (7 bases). This CDR3 spans 17 amino acids. The V end lost 4 bases, the J end lost 2 bases, and 19 bases lay between the germline ends. The germline V gene encodes CDR1 MDHEN and CDR2 SYDVKM. Using reference TRBV28 and TRBJ2-3 for the parts outside the CDR3, the full variable domain is DVKVTQSSRYLVKRTGEKVFLECVQDMDHENMFWYRQDPGLGLRLIYFSYDVKMKEKGDIPEGYSVSREKKERFSLILESASTNQTSMYLCASSWSLGGGPTDTQYFGPGTRLTVL.

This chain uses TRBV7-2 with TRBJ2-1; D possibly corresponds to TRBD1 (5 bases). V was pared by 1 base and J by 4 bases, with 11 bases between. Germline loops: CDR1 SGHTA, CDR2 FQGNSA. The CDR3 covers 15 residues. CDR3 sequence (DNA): TGTGCCAGCAGCTTAGAGGAGTACAGGTACAATGAGCAGTTCTTC. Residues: CASSLEEYRYNEQFF.

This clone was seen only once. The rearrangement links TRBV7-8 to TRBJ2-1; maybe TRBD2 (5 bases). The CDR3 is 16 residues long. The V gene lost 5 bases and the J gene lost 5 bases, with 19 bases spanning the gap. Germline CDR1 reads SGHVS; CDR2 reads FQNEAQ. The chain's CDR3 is CASSRAKRSTDNEQFF. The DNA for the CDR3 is TGTGCCAGCAGCCGGGCTAAGCGGAGCACCGACAATGAGCAGTTCTTC.

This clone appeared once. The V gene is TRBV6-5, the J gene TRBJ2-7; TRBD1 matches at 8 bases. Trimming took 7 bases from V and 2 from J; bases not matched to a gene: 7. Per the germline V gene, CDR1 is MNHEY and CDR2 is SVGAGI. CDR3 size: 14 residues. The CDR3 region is CASTGQGRAYEQYF. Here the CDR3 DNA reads TGTGCCAGCACCGGACAGGGAAGGGCCTACGAGCAGTACTTC.

In DNA, the CDR3 is TGTGCCAGCAGCCTCGGTGGTGGCTACACCTTC. Translation: CASSLGGGYTF. J is TRBJ1-2 and V is TRBV5-4; no definite D call. The CDR3 has 11 amino acids. V was trimmed by 4 bases and J by 7 bases, leaving 8 bases between them. Germline CDR1 SGHNT, CDR2 YYREEE (reference sequence).